The following is a T cell receptor (beta chain) sequence with its context. Original analysis: Amplification from reference gene primers served as the basis for estimated nucleated cell counts. The assay was immunoSEQ multiplex PCR, and TCRdb's table has in-frame clones only and misses some. D and trimming come from the DNA, and the V and J calls and clone size come from that table. The top ten clones hold 2% to 2.5% of a sample with around 100,000 clones, just over 90% of them seen once. Germline V gene sequence: CDR1 MGHDK, CDR2 SYGVNS. V lost 4 bases to trimming and J lost 5 bases, with 8 bases between them. This CDR3 comprises 12 residues. This sample was included in a study of blood T cell repertoires in COVID-19.

The sequence came from a man in his fifties or sixties with active COVID-19. The sequenced sample consisted of peripheral blood. The chain recombines TRBV25-1 with TRBJ2-5; unclear D gene. The CDR3 region is CASSVTWETQYF. The CDR3 coding sequence is TGTGCCAGCAGTGTTACATGGGAGACCCAGTACTTC.